This T cell receptor (beta chain) was recorded in a study of vaccination and CD4 T cells after COVID-19 (dated by TCRdb to between 2021 and 2024). Describing the broader study: SARS-CoV-2 positivity had been established in the convalescent patients by nasal swab PCR, and mild disease was recorded in roughly 10 of these patients and severe disease in one. The time from the second vaccine dose to post-vaccine blood sampling had a median of around 72 days and ranged from about 14 to 250 days. In control cultures, a CEFX viral epitope pool was used as positive control, an HIV-1 Nef peptide pool was used as negative control, or no peptide was added. Overlapping spike peptide pools from SARS-CoV-2 and from the common cold coronaviruses HCoV-NL63, HCoV-OC43 and HCoV-229E were used as culture stimuli. Post-COVID blood samples from convalescent patients were collected a median of around 100 days after diagnosis, with a range of roughly 35 to 180 days. The convalescent cohort included six males and four females, with two Hispanic individuals, seven Caucasians, two Asians and one multiracial person. In 9 to 11 COVID-19 convalescent patients and a few infection-naive healthy vaccine recipients, researchers compared the spike-specific CD4+ TCR repertoire from before mRNA vaccination with the repertoire from after. Each participant got two doses of either the Pfizer-BioNTech BNT162b2 vaccine (n=8) or the Moderna mRNA-1273 vaccine (n=2). What the research found in general, with its limitations: The study included relatively few convalescent patients and did not analyze early timepoints after natural infection. Of the vaccine-specific clones in convalescent patients, 304 of 307, or nearly all, reacted only to SARS-CoV-2 spike and did not cross-react with common cold coronaviruses. The median count of SARS-CoV-2-reactive clonotypes went up from 20 to 25 after infection to about 40 after vaccination, although the change was not significant. In convalescent patients, a median about 86% of post-vaccine SARS-CoV-2-reactive clones were detected only after vaccination, suggesting vaccine-specific priming.

As concerns this clonotype: Its specific antigen is unknown. Per-base quality was not reported, and no clone a single base away is much larger than it.

The junction carries 10 bases between V and J, which are trimmed by 0 bases and 2 bases respectively. CDR1 WNHNN and CDR2 SYGVQD are derived from the germline V gene (reference sequence). The CDR3 holds 16 amino acids from the cysteine to the phenylalanine. Just the 48-base CDR3 DNA is kept, in frame starting at base 1. The library was generated by PCR. At the Johns Hopkins FTIC core, DNA from the cultured CD4+ T cells underwent TCR sequencing with the Oncomine TCR Beta short-read assay. Genomic DNA was extracted from the cultured CD4+ T cells with the QIAamp micro DNA kit. Oncomine TCR Beta libraries from cultured CD4+ T cells were pooled with unique dual indexes and sequenced on an Illumina iSeq 100. Per the original workflow: Non-productive sequences were removed, and CDR3s not starting with C, not ending with F or W, or shorter than 7 amino acids were discarded. Antigen-specific clonotypes were identified with the MANAFEST web application by comparing peptide-stimulated wells with reference and other culture wells. For a clone to be called positive, the clone needed an FDR below 0.05, an odds ratio above 5, and a productive frequency above 0.1% in at least two of three replicate wells. A clonotype counted as cross-reactive if it showed significant expansion both in the SARS-CoV-2 spike wells and in at least one common cold coronavirus spike condition. Using R version 3.6.1, CDR3 homology was evaluated through Levenshtein distances (stringdist) along with unrooted phylogenetic trees (ape). Through fastp at Q25 and MiXCR, TCRdb rebuilt clones from the public reads, retaining in-frame beta chains. Every CDR3 protein is listed once, alongside the most common genes and DNA of its rows. These V and J calls rely on TCRdb rather than the paper's analysis. This sample has 15,000 to 25,000 distinct CDR3 sequences in its table, and around 48% of those were observed once. 2.5% of the sample is taken by the ten largest.

Reading the label with the study, this specimen's treatment or condition is: approximately 9-day PBMC culture with coronavirus spike peptide pools or control peptides (ViraFEST assay). The ViraFEST assay, used in the study, expanded antigen-specific T cells with peptide pools and then identified the expanded clonotypes through TCR sequencing. The positive SARS-CoV-2 PCR tests of the convalescent patients were dated from March to December 2020, before the Alpha, Beta and Delta variants emerged in the United States. Each well held about 2 million PBMCs cultured in IMDM containing roughly 5% human AB serum and about 10 IU/ml IL-2, with about 9.1 ug/ml peptide pools added. On days 3 and 7, half of the culture medium was replaced with fresh IL-2-containing medium. After approximately 11 days of culture, CD4+ T cells were isolated by negative selection with the EasySep CD4+ T cell isolation kit. Ficoll-Paque Plus gradient centrifugation was used to isolate PBMCs from whole blood, and the isolated PBMCs were then either used fresh or cryopreserved at -140C. In general, triplicate wells were set up for every culture condition.

The rearranged segments are TRBV10-1 and TRBJ2-2; the D segment cannot be called with confidence. The receptor comes from a human donor who had recovered from COVID-19. This material consisted of CD4+ T cells from blood, cultured in vitro, taken after SARS-CoV-2 vaccination. CDR3 protein: CASSESTGRNTGELFF. The DNA is as follows: TGCGCCAGCAGTGAGTCGACCGGCAGAAACACCGGGGAGCTGTTTTTT.